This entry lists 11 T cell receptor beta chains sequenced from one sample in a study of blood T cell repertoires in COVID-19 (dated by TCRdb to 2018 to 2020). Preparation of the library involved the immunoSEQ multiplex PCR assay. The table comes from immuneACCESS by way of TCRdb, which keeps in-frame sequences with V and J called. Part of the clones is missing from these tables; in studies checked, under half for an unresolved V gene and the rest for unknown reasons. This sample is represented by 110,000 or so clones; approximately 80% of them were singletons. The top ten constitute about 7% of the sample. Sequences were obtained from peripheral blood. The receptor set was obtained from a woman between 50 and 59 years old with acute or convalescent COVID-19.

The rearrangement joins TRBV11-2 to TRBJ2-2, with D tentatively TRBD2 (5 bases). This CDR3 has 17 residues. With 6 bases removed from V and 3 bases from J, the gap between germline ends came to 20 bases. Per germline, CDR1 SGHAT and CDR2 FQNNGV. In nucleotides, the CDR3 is TGTGCCAGCAGTTCCTATGAGGGATTTCCCGACACCGGGGAGCTGTTTTTT. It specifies CASSSYEGFPDTGELFF.

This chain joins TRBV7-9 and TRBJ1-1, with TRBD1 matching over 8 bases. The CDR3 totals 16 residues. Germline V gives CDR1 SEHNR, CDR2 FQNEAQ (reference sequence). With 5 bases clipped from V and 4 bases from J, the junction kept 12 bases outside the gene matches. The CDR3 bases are TGTGCCAGCAGCCCAGACAGGGGAGGGTTGAGCACTGAAGCTTTCTTT. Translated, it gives CASSPDRGGLSTEAFF.

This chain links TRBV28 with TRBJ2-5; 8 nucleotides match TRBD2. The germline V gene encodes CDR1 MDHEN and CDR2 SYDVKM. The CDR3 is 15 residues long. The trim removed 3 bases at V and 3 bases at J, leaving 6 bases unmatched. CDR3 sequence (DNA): TGTGCCAGCAGTTTTCGGGCGGGGGGTAAAGAGACCCAGTACTTC. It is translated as CASSFRAGGKETQYF.

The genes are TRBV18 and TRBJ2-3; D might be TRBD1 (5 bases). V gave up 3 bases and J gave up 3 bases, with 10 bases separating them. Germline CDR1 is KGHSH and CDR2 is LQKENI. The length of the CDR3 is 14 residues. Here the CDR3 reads CASSPTDPTDTQYF. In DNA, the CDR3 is TGTGCCAGCTCACCGACAGACCCAACAGATACGCAGTATTTT.

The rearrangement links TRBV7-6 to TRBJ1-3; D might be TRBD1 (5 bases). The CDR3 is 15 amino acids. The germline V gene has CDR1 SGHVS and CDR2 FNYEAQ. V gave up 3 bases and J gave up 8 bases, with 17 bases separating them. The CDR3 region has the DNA TGTGCCAGCAGCTTGCAGGGTTTTACTGGGGACACCATATATTTT. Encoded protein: CASSLQGFTGDTIYF.

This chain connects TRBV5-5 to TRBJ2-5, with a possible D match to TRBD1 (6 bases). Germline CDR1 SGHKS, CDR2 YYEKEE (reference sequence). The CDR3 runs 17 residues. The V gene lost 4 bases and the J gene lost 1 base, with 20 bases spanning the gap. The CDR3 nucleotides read TGTGCCAGCAGCCTGAGCAGGGGTCTTCGTTCCCAAGAGACCCAGTACTTC. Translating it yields CASSLSRGLRSQETQYF.

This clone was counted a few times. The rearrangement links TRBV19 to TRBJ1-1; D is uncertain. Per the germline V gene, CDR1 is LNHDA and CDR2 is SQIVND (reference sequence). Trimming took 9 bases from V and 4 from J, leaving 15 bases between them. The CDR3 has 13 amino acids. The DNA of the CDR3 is TGTGCCAGCTCCGAGGGTTTAGGCACTGAAGCTTTCTTT. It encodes CASSEGLGTEAFF. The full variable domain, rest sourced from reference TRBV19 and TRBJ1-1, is DGGITQSPKYLFRKEGQNVTLSCEQNLNHDAMYWYRQDPGQGLRLIYYSQIVNDFQKGDIAEGYSVSREKKESFPLTVTSAQKNPTAFYLCASSEGLGTEAFFGQGTRLTVV.

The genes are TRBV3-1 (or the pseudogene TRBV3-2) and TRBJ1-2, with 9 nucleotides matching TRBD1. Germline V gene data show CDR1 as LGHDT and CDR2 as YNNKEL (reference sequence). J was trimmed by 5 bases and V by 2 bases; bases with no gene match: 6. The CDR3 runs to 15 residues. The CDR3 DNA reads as TGTGCCAGCAGCCAAATGACAGGGGGATGGTATGGCTACACCTTC. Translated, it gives CASSQMTGGWYGYTF.

For the CDR3, the DNA is TGTGCCAGCAGTTTTCAGGGGGACACTGAAGCTTTCTTT. It codes for CASSFQGDTEAFF. This chain uses TRBV6-5 with TRBJ1-1, with 7 bases that match TRBD1. The V segment lost 4 bases and the J segment 3 bases; nucleotides outside the gene matches: 2. Germline CDR1 reads MNHEY; CDR2 reads SVGAGI. The CDR3 sequence is 13 residues long.

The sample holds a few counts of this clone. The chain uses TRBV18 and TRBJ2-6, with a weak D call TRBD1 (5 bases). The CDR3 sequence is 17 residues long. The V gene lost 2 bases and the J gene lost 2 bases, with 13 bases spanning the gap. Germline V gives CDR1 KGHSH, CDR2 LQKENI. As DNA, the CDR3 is TGTGCCAGCTCACCAAAAAGGGGCGTAACTGGGGCCAACGTCCTGACTTTC. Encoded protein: CASSPKRGVTGANVLTF.

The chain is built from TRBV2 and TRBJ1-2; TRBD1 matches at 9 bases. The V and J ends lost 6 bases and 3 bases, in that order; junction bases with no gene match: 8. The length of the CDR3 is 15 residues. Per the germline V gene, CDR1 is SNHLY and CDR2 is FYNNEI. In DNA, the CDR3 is TGTGCCAGCAGCCTACACCGGACAGGGGACTATGGCTACACCTTC. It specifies CASSLHRTGDYGYTF.